This T cell receptor (beta chain) was sequenced in a study of cytomegalovirus exposure and HLA in healthy donors. The study, taken as a whole, reports: The authors enumerated some 160 TCR beta chains as linked to cytomegalovirus.

Note on this clone: Antigen specificity is unknown.

Looked up from germline, CDR1 is SQVTM and CDR2 is ANQGSEA. V lost 5 bases and J 9 bases, leaving 14 bases between the germline ends. The CDR3 runs to 11 residues. The PCR was carried out with 60 Vbeta primers and 13 Jbeta primers. Only in-frame clones appear in the TCRdb table, and some are missing; sequencing was by immunoSEQ multiplex PCR. This table has some 140,000 clones, 79% appearing once. This sequence originates from a man aged 40-50 years in good health and CMV-seropositive. Sample: PBMCs. The chain has TRBV29-1 and TRBJ2-7; D not certain. Here the CDR3 DNA reads TGCAGCGTTCGAACCCTAGGCGGGCAGTACTTC. It specifies CSVRTLGGQYF.